Below are 25 T cell receptor beta chains sequenced from a single sample in a study of T cell changes during pregnancy in multiple sclerosis. Data came from immunoSEQ multiplex PCR; TCRdb stores just in-frame clones and leaves some out. The sample contains around 92,000 clones, around 93% of which appear only once. This sample comprised peripheral blood, obtained in the first trimester of pregnancy. These receptors were taken from a female donor with multiple sclerosis, enrolled in a pregnancy study.

The rearrangement links TRBV19 to TRBJ2-7, with D perhaps TRBD2 (5 bases). The V end lost 8 bases, the J end lost 5 bases, and 16 bases lay between the germline ends. CDR3 length equals 13 residues. Per germline, CDR1 LNHDA and CDR2 SQIVND (reference sequence). The CDR3 region is CASAGNGDHEQYF. The CDR3 DNA reads as TGTGCCAGTGCCGGGAATGGCGATCACGAGCAGTACTTC.

The rearrangement joins TRBV6-5 to TRBJ2-3; 8 nucleotides line up with TRBD1. The length of the CDR3 is 15 residues. V was clipped by 6 bases and J by 6 bases; unmatched bases: 11. Germline V gives CDR1 MNHEY, CDR2 SVGAGI. In nucleotides, the CDR3 is TGTGCCAGCAGCCGCGGGACAGGTAACCTCGATACGCAGTATTTT. Translated, it gives CASSRGTGNLDTQYF.

The CDR3 is CASSLGPSRQGVSSTDTQYF. The CDR3 DNA reads as TGTGCCAGCAGCTTAGGCCCCTCCAGACAGGGGGTGAGCAGCACAGATACGCAGTATTTT. The genes are TRBV11-3 and TRBJ2-3, with 9 bases that match TRBD1. The CDR3 consists of 20 residues. Germline V lookup: CDR1 SGHNT, CDR2 YENEEA. The V segment lost 1 base and the J segment 0 bases; nucleotides outside the gene matches: 14.

The CDR3 protein is CASSLLAGGPNEQFF. In nucleotides, the CDR3 is TGCGCCAGCAGCTTACTAGCGGGGGGCCCGAATGAGCAGTTCTTC. The rearrangement joins TRBV5-1 to TRBJ2-1; 12 nucleotides match TRBD2. CDR3 length equals 15 residues. J gave up 7 bases and V 2 bases, and 4 bases lay outside the gene matches. The germline V gene has CDR1 SGHRS and CDR2 YFSETQ.

This clone was seen a few times. The genes are TRBV6-6 and TRBJ1-6; no reliable D call. The CDR3 is 16 amino acids. Germline V lookup: CDR1 MNHNY, CDR2 SVGAGI (reference sequence). V was clipped by 0 bases and J by 5 bases, with 11 bases between them. The CDR3 DNA sequence: TGTGCCAGCAGTTACTCTAGAGGATTTGATAATTCACCCCTCCACTTT. Translation gives CASSYSRGFDNSPLHF.

This clone was observed once. This chain uses TRBV9 with TRBJ2-1, with a weak D call TRBD2 (5 bases). The V end was cut by 2 bases, the J end by 6 bases, with 12 bases between. CDR3 length equals 14 residues. Germline CDR1 and CDR2: SGDLS and YYNGEE. Written as DNA, the CDR3 is TGTGCCAGCAGCGTCACCCCGGGGTTCAATGAGCAGTTCTTC. Encoded protein: CASSVTPGFNEQFF.

The chain couples TRBV2 to TRBJ1-2; no reliable D call. Looked up from germline, CDR1 is SNHLY and CDR2 is FYNNEI. This CDR3 spans 10 amino acids. The V end lost 6 bases, the J end lost 4 bases, and 3 bases lay between the germline ends. CDR3 nucleotides: TGTGCCAGCAGCGTCTATGGCTACACCTTC. Translation: CASSVYGYTF.

This rearrangement joins TRBV29-1 to TRBJ1-4; 7 nucleotides agree with TRBD1. There are 12 residues in the CDR3. V lost 3 bases, J lost 5 bases, and 0 bases stayed unmatched. Germline V gives CDR1 SQVTM, CDR2 ANQGSEA. The CDR3 nucleotides read TGCAGCGTTGAGGGACAGAATGAAAAACTGTTTTTT. Its protein is CSVEGQNEKLFF.

The chain carries TRBV5-6 and TRBJ1-6; D call uncertain. Germline-derived CDR1 and CDR2 are SGHDT and YYEEEE. This CDR3 spans 15 amino acids. The germline V and J ends were trimmed by 0 bases and 7 bases, with 11 bases remaining between them. This CDR3 reads CASSLVVGRNSPLHF. The CDR3 region has the DNA TGTGCCAGCAGCTTGGTGGTTGGGAGGAATTCACCCCTCCACTTT.

The genes are TRBV7-3 and TRBJ1-6, with D uncertain. Per germline, CDR1 SGHTA and CDR2 FQGTGA. V was shortened by 1 base and J by 7 bases, with 5 bases between the two germline ends. The CDR3 runs 13 residues. CDR3 nucleotides: TGTGCCAGCAGCTTAAATAGCAATTCACCCCTCCACTTT. Encoded protein: CASSLNSNSPLHF.

This chain uses TRBV5-5 with TRBJ1-1; D is possibly TRBD1 (5 bases). Trimming left V 0 bases short and J 2 bases short, with 5 bases between. From germline, CDR1 is SGHKS and CDR2 YYEKEE (reference sequence). CDR3 length: 13 amino acids. For the CDR3, the DNA is TGTGCCAGCAGCTTGGGGACAAACACTGAAGCTTTCTTT. Translated: CASSLGTNTEAFF.

The chain employs TRBV1 and TRBJ1-1. TRBV1 is reported as a pseudogene. This CDR3 region has 16 residues. This chain's CDR3 is CTSSQTLSGLKNEAFF. In nucleotides, the CDR3 is TGCACCAGCAGCCAAACTTTATCCGGACTAAAGAATGAAGCTTTCTTT.

This chain connects TRBV7-9 to TRBJ2-7; 7 nucleotides line up with TRBD1. With V trimmed by 5 bases and J by 0 bases, 4 bases remained unmatched. The germline V gene has CDR1 SEHNR and CDR2 FQNEAQ (reference sequence). There are 14 residues in the CDR3. The CDR3 DNA reads TGTGCCAGCAGCCCCTGGGACAGCTCCTACGAGCAGTACTTC. Residues: CASSPWDSSYEQYF.

This rearrangement joins TRBV2 to TRBJ2-4; TRBD1 is a possible D gene (6 bases). There are 15 residues in the CDR3. V was pared by 6 bases and J by 3 bases, with 15 bases between. Germline V CDR1 and CDR2: SNHLY, FYNNEI. CDR3 amino acids: CASRELQGVKNIQYF. DNA of the CDR3: TGTGCCAGCAGGGAATTACAGGGAGTCAAAAACATTCAGTACTTC.

Comments on this clone: The identical CDR3 is also encoded by other nucleotide sequences in the sample. The rearrangement uses TRBV6-4 and TRBJ2-3; 11 positions match TRBD2. The CDR3 is 16 amino acids. J was trimmed by 1 base and V by 0 bases; bases with no gene match: 0. Germline values: CDR1 MRHNA, CDR2 SNTAGT. CDR3 coding DNA: TGTGCCAGCAGTGACTCTAGCGGGGGGGGCACAGATACGCAGTATTTT. Its protein is CASSDSSGGGTDTQYF.

The chain joins TRBV27 to TRBJ1-5; perhaps TRBD1 as D (5 bases). The CDR3 has 14 amino acids. The germline V gene has CDR1 MNHEY and CDR2 SMNVEV (reference sequence). Trimming removed 4 bases from V and 2 bases from J, with 9 bases in between. CDR3 sequence (DNA): TGTGCCAGCAGTTCCGGCAGGGGCAATCAGCCCCAGCATTTT. This codes for CASSSGRGNQPQHF.

V and J are TRBV7-9 and TRBJ1-2; tentative D call: TRBD1 (6 bases). Between the trimmed V and J ends, which lost 1 base and 2 bases, there was a span of 8 bases. Germline CDR1 reads SEHNR; CDR2 reads FQNEAQ (reference sequence). CDR3 size: 14 residues. The CDR3 spells CASSLDQGNYGYTF. The DNA for the CDR3 is TGTGCCAGCAGCTTAGACCAGGGGAACTATGGCTACACCTTC.

The J gene is TRBJ1-3, the V gene TRBV9; 10 bases line up with TRBD1. Germline trimming cut 4 bases from V and 7 bases from J; bases unmatched to any gene: 8. The CDR3 length is 15 residues. Germline V gives CDR1 SGDLS, CDR2 YYNGEE. CDR3 coding DNA: TGTGCCAGCAGCCTGGGGGTGGGACAGGGGAACACCATATATTTT. It codes for CASSLGVGQGNTIYF.

The DNA for the CDR3 is TGTGCCAGCAGCTTAGGACGGGACAGGGGGACCTACGAGCAGTACTTC. Translation gives CASSLGRDRGTYEQYF. The J gene is TRBJ2-7, the V gene TRBV13; 11 bases are shared with TRBD1. V was clipped by 0 bases and J by 2 bases; unmatched bases: 3. This CDR3 contains 16 residues. The germline V gene has CDR1 PRHDT and CDR2 FYEKMQ (reference sequence).

The gene calls are TRBV6-5 and TRBJ2-5; 8 bases fit TRBD2. The CDR3 runs to 14 residues. The V segment lost 5 bases and the J segment 5 bases; nucleotides outside the gene matches: 7. Germline lookup yields CDR1 MNHEY and CDR2 SVGAGI. This CDR3 is CASSGLASGETQYF. CDR3 DNA: TGTGCCAGCAGTGGACTAGCTTCTGGGGAGACCCAGTACTTC.

The V and J genes are TRBV11-2 and TRBJ1-4, with TRBD1 as a possible D gene (5 bases). The CDR3 loop spans 14 amino acids. Trimming cost V 5 bases and J 7 bases, with 14 bases left between them. CDR1 SGHAT and CDR2 FQNNGV come from the germline V gene. CDR3 sequence reads: CASSHGARTEKLFF. CDR3 DNA sequence: TGTGCCAGCAGCCATGGGGCGCGGACTGAAAAACTGTTTTTT. Together with reference TRBV11-2 and TRBJ1-4, the CDR3 gives the full variable domain: EAGVAQSPRYKIIEKRQSVAFWCNPISGHATLYWYQQILGQGPKLLIQFQNNGVVDDSQLPKDRFSAERLKGVDSTLKIQPAKLEDSAVYLCASSHGARTEKLFFGSGTQLSVL.

V is TRBV11-2 and J is TRBJ2-5, with TRBD1 matching 8 bases. Germline assignment: CDR1 SGHAT and CDR2 FQNNGV. V dropped 1 base and J dropped 5; count of bases not matched to a gene: 9. This CDR3 spans 16 amino acids. DNA for the CDR3: TGTGCCAGCAGCTTAGGGCGGACAGGGCTTGGGGAGACCCAGTACTTC. It translates to CASSLGRTGLGETQYF.

The rearrangement links TRBV7-9 to TRBJ1-6, with 8 bases lining up with TRBD1. V shed 3 bases and J 8 bases; nucleotides not matched to a gene: 9. The germline V gene has CDR1 SEHNR and CDR2 FQNEAQ (reference sequence). The CDR3 is 16 amino acids. The CDR3 loop is CASSFDRGGGHSPLHF. The CDR3 region has the DNA TGTGCCAGCAGCTTCGACAGGGGAGGTGGCCATTCACCCCTCCACTTT.

J is TRBJ2-2 and V is TRBV7-9, with D perhaps TRBD1 (6 bases). Trimming removed 10 bases from V and 8 bases from J, with 17 bases in between. This CDR3 is 13 amino acids long. CDR1 and CDR2 (germline): SEHNR, FQNEAQ (reference sequence). The CDR3 DNA reads TGTGCCATCCGAACAGGGCCCAGGGGGGAGCTGTTTTTT. Encoded protein: CAIRTGPRGELFF.

V gene TRBV2 combines with J gene TRBJ1-4; D unresolved. The CDR3 contains 15 residues. With 4 bases removed from V and 7 bases from J, the gap between germline ends came to 16 bases. The germline V gene encodes CDR1 SNHLY and CDR2 FYNNEI. CDR3 residues: CASSAFVGVGEKLFF. The CDR3 DNA reads as TGTGCCAGCAGTGCTTTTGTGGGAGTAGGTGAAAAACTGTTTTTT.